Following are 7 T cell receptor beta chains from one sample sequenced in a study of regulatory T cells in long-lasting Graves disease. Described time point: persistent/refractory GD, antithyroid drugs over 5 years with positive TRAb. After RNA was extracted from PBMCs, the TCR library was made from it. The authors built TCR beta libraries using iRepertoire HTBI primers and Arm-PCR of CDR3 regions. In TCRdb, the multiplex PCR reads were re-called with MiXCR into one record per CDR3 protein. The sample holds more than 350,000 distinct CDR3 sequences, around 20% seen once. Sample: peripheral blood mononuclear cells (PBMCs), taken when the disease was refractory, from a patient treated with antithyroid drugs. All receptors derive from a female donor with Graves disease.

The V and J genes are TRBV7-2 and TRBJ2-3; 7 bases match TRBD1. This CDR3 region has 14 residues. Per the germline V gene, CDR1 is SGHTA and CDR2 is FQGNSA. The ends lost 7 bases at V and 0 bases at J; junction bases unmatched: 4. The CDR3 protein is CASTRDRSTDTQYF. CDR3 in DNA: TGTGCCAGCACCCGGGACAGAAGCACAGATACGCAGTATTTT. The full variable domain, completed using reference TRBV7-2 and TRBJ2-3, is GAGVSQSPSNKVTEKGKDVELRCDPISGHTALYWYRQSLGQGLEFLIYFQGNSAPDKSGLPSDRFSAERTGGSVSTLTIQRTQQEDSAVYLCASTRDRSTDTQYFGPGTRLTVL.

The count of this clonotype is one. The DNA for the CDR3 is TGCAGTGCTAGGGAGGACGGGGGTCAAGGGCCCCAGCATTTT. The encoded protein is CSAREDGGQGPQHF. The chain has TRBV20-1 and TRBJ1-5, with a tentative D call TRBD1 (5 bases). The CDR3 is 14 residues long. Trimming left V 3 bases short and J 9 bases short, with 18 bases between. CDR1 DFQATT and CDR2 SNEGSKA come from the germline V gene (reference sequence).

The chain combines TRBV6-1 with TRBJ2-2; TRBD1 matches at 8 bases. This CDR3 spans 14 amino acids. Germline V gene sequence: CDR1 MNHNS, CDR2 SASEGT. The V and J ends lost 5 bases and 7 bases, in that order; junction bases with no gene match: 6. For the CDR3, the DNA is TGTGCCAGCAGTCAGGGGGCGCGGGGCGGGGAGCTGTTTTTT. Translating it yields CASSQGARGGELFF.

Regarding this clonotype: The final CDR3 position lacks the conserved phenylalanine or tryptophan, pointing to a likely read error. J is TRBJ2-2 and V is TRBV28, with 7 bases identical to TRBD2. The CDR3 covers 13 residues. Germline CDR1 reads MDHEN; CDR2 reads SYDVKM. Trimming removed 7 bases from V and 6 bases from J; junction bases left unmatched: 5. CDR3 DNA sequence: TGTGCCAGCATCTCAGCGGGGCCCGGGGAGCTGTTTTCT. Its translation: CASISAGPGELFS.

This clonotype was counted at least ten times. The chain uses TRBV10-3 and TRBJ2-5; no reliable D call. The CDR3 is 12 amino acids. Germline CDR1 ENHRY, CDR2 SYGVKD. V dropped 6 bases and J dropped 1 base, with 6 bases sitting between them. The CDR3: CAIRGPQETQYF. The CDR3 DNA reads as TGTGCCATCAGAGGTCCCCAAGAGACCCAGTACTTC.

The gene calls are TRBV10-3 and TRBJ2-3; D is uncertain. Germline V gene lookup returns CDR1 ENHRY and CDR2 SYGVKD. The CDR3 runs to 17 residues. Trimming stripped 1 base from V and 0 bases from J, with 14 bases between. CDR3 protein: CAISELGPASSTDTQYF. The CDR3 nucleotides are TGTGCCATCAGTGAGTTGGGCCCAGCATCTAGCACAGATACGCAGTATTTT.

This clonotype was counted ten times or more. CDR3 region: CASCSVGDRGGVQYF. The CDR3 bases are TGTGCCAGCTGCTCTGTAGGGGACAGGGGGGGAGTGCAGTACTTC. The V gene is TRBV28, the J gene TRBJ2-7, with 11 bases identical to TRBD1. Unmatched junction bases numbered 15, after V lost 8 bases and J lost 9 bases. CDR3 size: 15 residues. Per the germline V gene, CDR1 is MDHEN and CDR2 is SYDVKM. Combining the CDR3 with reference TRBV28 and TRBJ2-7 gives the whole variable domain DVKVTQSSRYLVKRTGEKVFLECVQDMDHENMFWYRQDPGLGLRLIYFSYDVKMKEKGDIPEGYSVSREKKERFSLILESASTNQTSMYLCASCSVGDRGGVQYFGPGTRLTVT.